What follows are 5 T cell receptor beta chains derived from one specimen sequenced in a study of blood T cell repertoires in COVID-19. Measured with immunoSEQ multiplex PCR; TCRdb has only the in-frame clones, and not every one. This sample has some 150,000 clones, with 75% to 85% found just once. Sequencing was done on a sample of PBMCs or T cells enriched from blood (not recorded which). The source of these receptors is a middle-aged man who had recovered from COVID-19.

V is TRBV12-3 or TRBV12-4 and J is TRBJ2-5; weak D call: TRBD2 (6 bases). The CDR3 is 13 residues long. V shed 4 bases and J shed 5 bases, with 11 bases lying between them. CDR3 nucleotides: TGTGCCAGCAGTTCGACTAGGAGCGAGACCCAGTACTTC. It is translated as CASSSTRSETQYF.

The chain recombines TRBV5-1 with TRBJ1-4; D not resolved. CDR1 SGHRS and CDR2 YFSETQ come from the germline V gene. V lost 6 bases, J lost 4 bases, and 10 bases lay in between. The CDR3 covers 13 residues. The CDR3 nucleotides read TGCGCCAGCAAGATTCAGGATAATGAAAAACTGTTTTTT. It codes for CASKIQDNEKLFF.

The rearrangement uses TRBV15 and TRBJ1-2; D remains ambiguous. CDR3 size: 16 residues. Germline CDR1 and CDR2: LNHNV and YYDKDF (reference sequence). Trimming cost V 0 bases and J 7 bases, with 18 bases left between them. CDR3 loop: CATSRDRSAPTGGYTF. The DNA for the CDR3 is TGTGCCACCAGCAGAGATCGAAGCGCCCCAACCGGTGGCTACACCTTC.

The chain links TRBV24-1 to TRBJ1-2, with 8 nucleotides matching TRBD1. Germline V CDR1 and CDR2: KGHDR, SFDVKD. The CDR3 length is 14 residues. Trimming removed 4 bases from V and 4 bases from J; junction bases left unmatched: 4. In DNA form, the CDR3 reads TGTGCCACCAGTGACCCAACAGGGGGCTATGGCTACACCTTC. Translating gives CATSDPTGGYGYTF.

The J gene is TRBJ1-2, the V gene TRBV6-2 or TRBV6-3, with D maybe TRBD1 (5 bases). There are 13 residues in the CDR3. Germline values: CDR1 MNHEY, CDR2 SVGEGT. The V and J ends lost 5 bases and 4 bases respectively, with 11 bases between them. The CDR3 DNA sequence: TGTGCCAGCAGTCCCGGGGGGGGCTATGGCTACACCTTC. Its protein product is CASSPGGGYGYTF.